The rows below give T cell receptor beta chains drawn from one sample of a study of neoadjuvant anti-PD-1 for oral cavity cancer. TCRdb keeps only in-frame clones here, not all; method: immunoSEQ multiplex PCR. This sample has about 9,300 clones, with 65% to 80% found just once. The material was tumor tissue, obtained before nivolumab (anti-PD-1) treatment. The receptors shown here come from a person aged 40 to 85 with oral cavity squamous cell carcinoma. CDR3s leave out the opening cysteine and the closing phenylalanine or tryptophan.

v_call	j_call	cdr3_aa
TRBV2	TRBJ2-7	ASSASFSRHYEQY
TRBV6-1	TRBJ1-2	ASSEDESYT
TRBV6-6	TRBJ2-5	ASSTYIGTQY
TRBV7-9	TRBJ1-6	ASSGWSNNSPLH
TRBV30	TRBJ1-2	AWSVAGGYGYT
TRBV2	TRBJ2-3	ASSEQGGDTQY
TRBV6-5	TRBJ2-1	ASRLTFFSYNEQF
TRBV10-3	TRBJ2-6	AISDEGSGANVLT
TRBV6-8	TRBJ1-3	ASSYSKVGGPWNTIY
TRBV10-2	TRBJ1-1	ASKETTGNTEAF
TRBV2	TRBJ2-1	ASSDGGTVSF
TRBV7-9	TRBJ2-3	ATRILTDTQY
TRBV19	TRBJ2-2	ASSTTQGFSTGELF
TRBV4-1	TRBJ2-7	ASSQAGAGPYEQY
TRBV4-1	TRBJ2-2	ASSQGRRQRGGDGELF
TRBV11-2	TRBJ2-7	ASSLAFGGYEQY
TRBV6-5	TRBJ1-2	ASSYGAIYGYT
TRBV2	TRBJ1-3	ASSDISGNTIY
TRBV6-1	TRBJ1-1	ASSWGDRRDTEAF
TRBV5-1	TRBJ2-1	ASSLQASNEQF
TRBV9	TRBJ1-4	ASSFQGGDEKLF
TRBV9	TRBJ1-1	ASSVRTGGDTEAF
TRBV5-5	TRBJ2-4	ASSLASAGGLNIQY
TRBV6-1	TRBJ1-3	ASSMGQFSGNTIY
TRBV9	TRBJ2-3	ASSVARGGKDTQY
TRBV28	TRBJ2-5	ASSGGNQETQY
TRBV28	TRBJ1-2	ASSRYGYT
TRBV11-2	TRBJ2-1	ASSLVRGSYNEQF
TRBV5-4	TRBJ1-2	ASSLAGSRGYT
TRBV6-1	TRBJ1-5	ASSWGGQGNQPQH
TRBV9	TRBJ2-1	ASSRVVYREGPRF
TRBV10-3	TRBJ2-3	AISESADTQY
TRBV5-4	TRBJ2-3	ASSLRTSGTTDTQY
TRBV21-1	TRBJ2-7	ASTPQGQLNSYEQY
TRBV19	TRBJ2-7	ASSITGVRYEQY
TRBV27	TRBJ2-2	ASSLGTSGRRTGELF
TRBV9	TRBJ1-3	ASSVGWGSPSGNTIY
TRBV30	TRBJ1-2	AWSVITGSYGYT
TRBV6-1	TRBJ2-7	ASSDPGAGSDEQY
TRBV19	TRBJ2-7	ASSLTGSHEQY
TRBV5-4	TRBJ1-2	ASSGQGEDGYT
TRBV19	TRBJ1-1	AVSGLLNTEAF
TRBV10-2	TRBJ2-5	ASTLQGAVETQY
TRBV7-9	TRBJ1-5	ASSLGTGLNQPQH
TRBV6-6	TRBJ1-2	ASSPGTATYGYT
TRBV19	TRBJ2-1	ASSMWTSYNEQF
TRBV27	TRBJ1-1	ASSDRVLSMNTEAF
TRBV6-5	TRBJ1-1	ASGSRAESDSEAF
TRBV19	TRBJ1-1	ASSVTEARAF
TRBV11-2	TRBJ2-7	ASSRMGGYEQY
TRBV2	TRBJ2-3	ASSDGQGLTDTQY
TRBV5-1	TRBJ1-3	ASSLRTPRTGRLSGNTIY
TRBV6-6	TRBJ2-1	ASRSLTSGYNEQF
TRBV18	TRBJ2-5	ASSPGTSAFGTQY
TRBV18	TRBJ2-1	ASSPGTSGVNEQF
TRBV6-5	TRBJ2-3	ASRKTGPDTQY
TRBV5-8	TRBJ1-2	ASSPRTGANYGYT
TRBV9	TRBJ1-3	ASSVTTDSGNTIY
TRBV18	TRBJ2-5	ASSLGDQGAGETQY
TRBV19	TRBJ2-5	ASTEQETQY